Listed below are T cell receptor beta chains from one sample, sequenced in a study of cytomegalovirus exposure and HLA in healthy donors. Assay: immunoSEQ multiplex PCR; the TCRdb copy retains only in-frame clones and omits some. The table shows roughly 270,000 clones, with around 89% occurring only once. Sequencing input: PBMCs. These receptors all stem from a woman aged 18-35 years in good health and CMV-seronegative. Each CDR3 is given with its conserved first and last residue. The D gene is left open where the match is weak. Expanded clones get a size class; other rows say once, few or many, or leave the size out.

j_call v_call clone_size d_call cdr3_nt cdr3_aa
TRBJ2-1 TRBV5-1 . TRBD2 TGCGCCAGCAGCTCAGCGGGAGGAGCCTACAATGAGCAGTTCTTC CASSSAGGAYNEQFF
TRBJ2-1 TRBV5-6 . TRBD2 TGTGCCAGCAGCGGAGGGACTAGACCCCTCAATGAGCAGTTCTTC CASSGGTRPLNEQFF
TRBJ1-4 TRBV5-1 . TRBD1 TGCGCCAGCAGCACTCGGACAGGGGAAGGTGAAAAACTGTTTTTT CASSTRTGEGEKLFF
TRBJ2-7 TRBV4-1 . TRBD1 TGCGCCAGCAGCCAAGTCGAGACAGGGGAGGCATCCTACGAGCAGTACTTC CASSQVETGEASYEQYF
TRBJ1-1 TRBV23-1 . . TGCGCCAGCAGTCAACGGGGAGCTTTCTTT CASSQRGAFF
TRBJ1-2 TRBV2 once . TGTGCCAGCAGCGAGGGACACTCGAACTATGGCTACACCTTC CASSEGHSNYGYTF
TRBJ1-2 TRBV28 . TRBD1 TGTGCCAGCAGTACCCCAGGGGGCGTTGGCTACACCTTC CASSTPGGVGYTF
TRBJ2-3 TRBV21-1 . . TGTGCCAGCGACACCGGACTAGCGGGAGGGCCGGGTCCAGATACGCAGTATTTT CASDTGLAGGPGPDTQYF
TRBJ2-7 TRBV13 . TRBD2 TGTGCCAGCAGCGCAAAGCGGGAGGGTCCCTACGAGCAGTACTTC CASSAKREGPYEQYF
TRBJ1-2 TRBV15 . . TGTGCCACCAGCAGAGCAGGGAACTATGGCTACACCTTC CATSRAGNYGYTF
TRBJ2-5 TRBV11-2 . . TGTGCCAGCAGCTTCGGGACTCACCTAGGAGAGACCCAGTACTTC CASSFGTHLGETQYF
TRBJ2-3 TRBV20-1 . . TGCAGTGCCCCCCAGGGAGATACGCAGTATTTT CSAPQGDTQYF
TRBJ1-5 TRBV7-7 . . TGTGCTAGCAGCTTAGTGGGGGCGGCAACTTGCAATCAGCCCCAGCATTTT CASSLVGAATCNQPQHF
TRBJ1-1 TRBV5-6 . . TGTGCCAGCAGTATGGGGGGGGCGGGTACTGAAGCTTTCTTT CASSMGGAGTEAFF
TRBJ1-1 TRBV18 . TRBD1 TGTGCCAGCTCACCCCGGGACAGGGTTTTGAGTACTGAAGCTTTCTTT CASSPRDRVLSTEAFF
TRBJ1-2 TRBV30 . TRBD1 TGTGCCGGGTTTCTGGGACAGGGGGTAAGGAGGACCTTC CAGFLGQGVRRTF
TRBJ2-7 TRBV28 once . TGTGCCAGCAGCCGGCCGGTGAGGTCCTACGAGCAGTACTTC CASSRPVRSYEQYF
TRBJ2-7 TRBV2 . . TGTGCCAGCAGTGCGGGCAGGGGAAACTACGAGCAGTACTTC CASSAGRGNYEQYF
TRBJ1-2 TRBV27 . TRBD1 TGTGCCAGCAGTCCCCGGGAGGGGGCGCCTGGCTACACCTTC CASSPREGAPGYTF
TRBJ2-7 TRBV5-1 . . TGCGCCAGCAGCTTGGAAACAGGGCAAAGGGTGGGCGAGCAGTACTTC CASSLETGQRVGEQYF
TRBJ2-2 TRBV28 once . TGTGCCAGCAGTTTTGGCCCCGGGGAGCTGTTTTTT CASSFGPGELFF
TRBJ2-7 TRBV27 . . TGTGCCAGCAGCTCCCGCCTCGACAGGACCTTCTCCTACGAGCAGTACTTC CASSSRLDRTFSYEQYF
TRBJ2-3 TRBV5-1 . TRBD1 TGCGCCAGCAAGGAGCCAGGGGGCGCAGATACGCAGTATTTT CASKEPGGADTQYF
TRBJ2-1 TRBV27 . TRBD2 TGTGCCAGCAGCCTGGGTCTAGCGGGTGCGGAGCAGTTCTTC CASSLGLAGAEQFF
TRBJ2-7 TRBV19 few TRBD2 TGTGCCAGTGGACTAGCGGACTCCTACGAGCAGTACTTC CASGLADSYEQYF
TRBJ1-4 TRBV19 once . TGTGCCAGTAGTATGCCGCCAGCGATTAATGAAAAACTGTTTTTT CASSMPPAINEKLFF
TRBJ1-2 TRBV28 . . TGTGCCAGCAGTTTGGGGGGGGCCGGCTATGGCTACACCTTC CASSLGGAGYGYTF
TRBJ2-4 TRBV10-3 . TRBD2 TGTGCCATCAGGAAACAACTAGCGGCGCCCCTAGCCAAAAACATTCAGTACTTC CAIRKQLAAPLAKNIQYF
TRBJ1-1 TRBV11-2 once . TGTGCCAGCAGCTCGTCCCCGCGAGCTTTCTTT CASSSSPRAFF
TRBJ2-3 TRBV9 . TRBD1 TGTGCCAGCAGCGGACGCCCGGGACAGGTCACAGATACGCAGTATTTT CASSGRPGQVTDTQYF
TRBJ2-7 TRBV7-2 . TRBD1 TGTGCCAGCAGCACAGGGGCCTACGAGCAGTACTTC CASSTGAYEQYF
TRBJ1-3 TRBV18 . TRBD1 TGTGCCAGCTCACCTCTCGGACAGGGTGGTGGAAACACCATATATTTT CASSPLGQGGGNTIYF
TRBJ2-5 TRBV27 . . TGTGCCAGCATGCTCAGGGGCACCCAAGAGACCCAGTACTTC CASMLRGTQETQYF
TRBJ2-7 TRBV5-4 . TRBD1 TGTGCCAGCAGCGACCCCGGGACAGGTGTCTACGAGCAGTACTTC CASSDPGTGVYEQYF
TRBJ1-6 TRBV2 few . TGTGCCAGCAGTTCGAGCCCGACGGAGCATAATTCACCCCTCCACTTT CASSSSPTEHNSPLHF
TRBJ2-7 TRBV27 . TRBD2 TGTGCCAGCGGAAATCCCCGGGGACCCACAAACCCGGGACTAGGTTACGAGCAGTACTTC CASGNPRGPTNPGLGYEQYF
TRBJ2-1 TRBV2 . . TGTGCCAGCAGTGATAACGGGCTAGCCCCCGGCAATGAGCAGTTCTTC CASSDNGLAPGNEQFF
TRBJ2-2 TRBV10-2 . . TGCGCCAGCAGTCAGGGTATATCTCCCGGGGAGCTGTTTTTT CASSQGISPGELFF
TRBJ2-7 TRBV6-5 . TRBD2 TGTGCCAGCAGCCCACCTAGCGGGAGAGACTACGAGCAGTACTTC CASSPPSGRDYEQYF
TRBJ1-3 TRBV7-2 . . TGTGCCAGCAGCGTCGTTCAGGGCAACACCATATATTTT CASSVVQGNTIYF
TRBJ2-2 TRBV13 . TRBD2 TGTGCCAGCAGCTCGTCAAAATTAAGCGGGAGGGCCGGGGAGCTGTTTTTT CASSSSKLSGRAGELFF
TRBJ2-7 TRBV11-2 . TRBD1 TGTGCCAGCAGCTGGACAGGGGGCTTTAGAGAGCAGTACTTC CASSWTGGFREQYF
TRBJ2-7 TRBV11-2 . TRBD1 TGTGCCAGCAGCTGGGGACAGGGACCCTACGAGCAGTACTTC CASSWGQGPYEQYF
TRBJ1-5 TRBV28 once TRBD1 TGTGCCAGCAGTTCCCGTTTGGGGACAGGGAAAAGTGATCAGCCCCAGCATTTT CASSSRLGTGKSDQPQHF
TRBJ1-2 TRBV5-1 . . TGCGCCAGCAGCTTGTACAGCTCACCCCTTAACTATGGCTACACCTTC CASSLYSSPLNYGYTF
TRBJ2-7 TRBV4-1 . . TGCGCCAGCAGCCAAGGAGGTGGGTACGAGCAGTACTTC CASSQGGGYEQYF
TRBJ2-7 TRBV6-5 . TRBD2 TGTGCCAGCAGTTACTCCCTAGCGGGAGCCTACGAGCAGTACTTC CASSYSLAGAYEQYF